A single sample is the source of the 24 T cell receptor beta chains below, sequenced in a study of T-cell reconstitution after alpha-beta-depleted transplantation in children. The authors prepared the TCRbeta library with unique molecular identifiers. TCRdb re-derived calls from the PCR reads in MiXCR, one entry per CDR3 protein. This table has 550,000 to 800,000 distinct CDR3 sequences, around 14% appearing once. Sequences were derived from PBMCs, sampled before TCRalphabeta/CD19-depleted stem cell transplant. These receptors came from a girl aged 2-9 years with congenital amegakaryocytic thrombocytopenia, due to receive a stem cell transplant.

This clonotype was found a few times. This chain uses TRBV5-1 with TRBJ2-7; either TRBD1 or TRBD2 may fit D (6 bases each). V was shortened by 5 bases and J by 2 bases, with 14 bases between the two germline ends. Germline V gives CDR1 SGHRS, CDR2 YFSETQ. This CDR3 region has 14 residues. In nucleotides, the CDR3 is TGCGCCAGCAGTGAAAAGGGGGGAGCCTACGAGCAGTACTTC. This encodes CASSEKGGAYEQYF.

This clonotype appeared many times. The chain recombines TRBV10-3 with TRBJ2-3; a possible D gene is TRBD2 (6 bases). V was cut by 3 bases and J by 4 bases, with 14 bases left in between. The germline gives CDR1 ENHRY, CDR2 SYGVKD. The CDR3 is 15 residues long. As DNA, the CDR3 is TGTGCCATCAGTGATCGTCGCGGGAACCCAGATACGCAGTATTTT. Protein sequence: CAISDRRGNPDTQYF.

A few counts support this clonotype. The J gene is TRBJ2-1, the V gene TRBV24-1, with D possibly matching TRBD2 (7 bases). CDR3 size: 17 residues. Germline CDR1 is KGHDR and CDR2 is SFDVKD. Trimming took off 7 bases at V and 0 bases at J, with 18 bases between the two ends. The DNA for the CDR3 is TGTGCCACCAGCCAGACAGGTGGGGGGGCCTCCTACAATGAGCAGTTCTTC. This gives the protein CATSQTGGGASYNEQFF.

The sample holds many counts of this clonotype. The V call is TRBV15, the J call TRBJ2-7, with a tentative D call TRBD1 (6 bases). Trimming left V 0 bases short and J 4 bases short, with 7 bases between. Per the germline V gene, CDR1 is LNHNV and CDR2 is YYDKDF (reference sequence). CDR3 length equals 13 residues. The CDR3 loop is CATSRDRGYEQYF. DNA of the CDR3: TGTGCCACCAGCAGAGATAGGGGGTACGAGCAGTACTTC.

This clonotype has a handful of counts. The CDR3 DNA sequence: TGTGCCAGCAGCTTAGGCAGGGGCTTCGACTACGAGCAGTACTTC. It codes for CASSLGRGFDYEQYF. The chain carries TRBV7-9 and TRBJ2-7; D may be TRBD1 (6 bases). The CDR3 consists of 15 residues. The V and J ends lost 1 base and 3 bases respectively, with 13 bases between them. Looked up from germline, CDR1 is SEHNR and CDR2 is FQNEAQ (reference sequence).

This clonotype was picked up many times. This chain connects TRBV5-1 to TRBJ2-2; 7 nucleotides agree with TRBD2. The V segment lost 8 bases and the J segment 7 bases; nucleotides outside the gene matches: 11. Per the germline V gene, CDR1 is SGHRS and CDR2 is YFSETQ. The CDR3 extends over 14 amino acids. This chain's CDR3 is CASSTSDKRGELFF. DNA for the CDR3: TGCGCCAGTTCAACTAGCGACAAACGCGGGGAGCTGTTTTTT.

This clonotype was picked up many times. V gene TRBV5-1 combines with J gene TRBJ2-1, with a tentative D call TRBD1 (7 bases). The germline V gene encodes CDR1 SGHRS and CDR2 YFSETQ. The V end was cut by 2 bases, the J end by 8 bases, with 20 bases between. This CDR3 spans 16 amino acids. For the CDR3, the DNA is TGCGCCAGCAGCTTTTCCGGGACTTACAGGGGACATGAGCAGTTCTTC. Amino acid sequence: CASSFSGTYRGHEQFF.

This clonotype occurred a few times. This sequence joins TRBV5-8 and TRBJ1-4; D remains ambiguous. Germline CDR1 and CDR2: SGHTS and YDEGEE. The CDR3 extends over 15 amino acids. V was cut by 4 bases and J by 0 bases, with 10 bases left in between. The CDR3 here is CASSPGISTNEKLFF. The DNA of the CDR3 is TGTGCCAGCAGCCCAGGAATATCAACTAATGAAAAACTGTTTTTT.

This clonotype was counted many times. The chain has TRBV5-1 and TRBJ2-1; D is perhaps TRBD1 or TRBD2 (5 bases each). V was clipped by 1 base and J by 7 bases, with 12 bases between them. The CDR3 runs 14 residues. Germline V gene lookup returns CDR1 SGHRS and CDR2 YFSETQ. The CDR3 bases are TGCGCCAGCAGCTTGCAGGGAGTTCAAAATGAGCAGTTCTTC. It codes for CASSLQGVQNEQFF.

Only a few counts were recorded for this clonotype. The chain recombines TRBV20-1 with TRBJ2-1, with 8 bases lining up with TRBD2. CDR1 and CDR2 from the germline V gene are DFQATT and SNEGSKA (reference sequence). V shed 3 bases and J 8 bases; nucleotides not matched to a gene: 3. The CDR3 has 12 amino acids. DNA for the CDR3: TGCAGTGCTAGGCGGGGGGCCCATGAGCAGTTCTTC. Its protein product is CSARRGAHEQFF.

A few counts support this clonotype. This rearrangement joins TRBV12-3 or TRBV12-4 to TRBJ2-3; TRBD2 agrees at 12 bases. The CDR3 runs 18 residues. With V trimmed by 6 bases and J by 5 bases, 15 bases remained unmatched. The DNA for the CDR3 is TGTGCCAGCAGCCAACTTACTAGCGGGAGGCGAGGACTAGATACGCAGTATTTT. This gives the protein CASSQLTSGRRGLDTQYF.

This clonotype was recorded a few times. The rearrangement uses TRBV12-3 or TRBV12-4 and TRBJ2-1; TRBD2 aligns across 12 bases. This CDR3 region has 16 residues. The V and J ends lost 6 bases and 6 bases, in that order; junction bases with no gene match: 9. CDR3 residues: CASRPRLAGALNEQFF. CDR3 nucleotide sequence: TGTGCCAGCAGACCGAGACTAGCGGGGGCACTCAATGAGCAGTTCTTC.

This clonotype has at least ten counts. The chain combines TRBV20-1 with TRBJ2-7; the D is unclear. This CDR3 is 15 amino acids long. The V gene lost 3 bases and the J gene lost 3 bases, with 18 bases spanning the gap. Germline CDR1 is DFQATT and CDR2 is SNEGSKA (reference sequence). The CDR3 is CSASVNLPPGYEQYF. CDR3 DNA sequence: TGCAGTGCTAGCGTGAATCTCCCTCCCGGCTACGAGCAGTACTTC.

This clonotype was counted between two and nine times. J is TRBJ1-4 and V is TRBV12-5; D remains ambiguous. The germline V and J ends were trimmed by 7 bases and 0 bases, with 9 bases remaining between them. Germline V lookup: CDR1 LGHNT, CDR2 FRNRAP. The CDR3 loop spans 14 amino acids. CDR3 residues: CASVGSATNEKLFF. The CDR3 region has the DNA TGTGCTAGTGTTGGAAGTGCAACTAATGAAAAACTGTTTTTT.

The chain's CDR3 is CSVEAGRGYNEQFF. CDR3 bases: TGCAGCGTTGAGGCTGGCAGGGGTTACAATGAGCAGTTCTTC. This rearrangement joins TRBV29-1 to TRBJ2-1; maybe TRBD1 (6 bases). Trimming stripped 3 bases from V and 4 bases from J, with 13 bases between. CDR3 length equals 14 residues. The germline V gene has CDR1 SQVTM and CDR2 ANQGSEA.

A remark on this clonotype: This clone may be a read error of a much larger clone one base away. The rearrangement uses TRBV6-5 and TRBJ2-4, with D unresolved. Germline CDR1 MNHEY, CDR2 SVGAGI. This CDR3 comprises 14 residues. The CDR3 DNA reads TGTGCCAGCAGTTACGGGGAATTTCAAAACATTCAGTCCTTC. Translated, it gives CASSYGEFQNIQSF.

This clonotype was counted only a few times. The CDR3 sequence: CASSLSTGGPYEQYF. The DNA for the CDR3 is TGTGCCAGCAGCTTATCGACAGGGGGCCCCTACGAGCAGTACTTC. The chain links TRBV7-8 to TRBJ2-7; TRBD1 matches 10 bases. J gave up 2 bases and V 2 bases, and 3 bases lay outside the gene matches. The CDR3 consists of 15 residues. Germline CDR1 is SGHVS and CDR2 is FQNEAQ.

The V call is TRBV20-1, the J call TRBJ2-2; no definite D call. The ends were cut back, 6 bases at V and 8 bases at J, with 25 bases in the middle. This CDR3 region has 16 residues. Germline V gene data show CDR1 as DFQATT and CDR2 as SNEGSKA (reference sequence). The CDR3 DNA sequence: TGCAGTGCCCGCAGCCGTCGACTCCCCCGTGAGGGGGAGCTGTTTTTT. Amino acids: CSARSRRLPREGELFF.

The sample holds many counts of this clonotype. The gene calls are TRBV28 and TRBJ2-3, with D perhaps TRBD1 (5 bases). This CDR3 comprises 16 residues. The germline CDR1 and CDR2 sequences are MDHEN and SYDVKM. V was pared by 4 bases and J by 2 bases, with 16 bases between. Here the CDR3 reads CASSSGFWGLTDTQYF. The CDR3 nucleotides are TGTGCCAGCAGTTCGGGTTTTTGGGGCCTCACAGATACGCAGTATTTT.

The CDR3 DNA sequence: TGTGCCAGCAGCCCAGGGCCCAGAGGATCGCGCGGGAGAAACGAGCAGTACTTC. It yields the protein CASSPGPRGSRGRNEQYF. The chain combines TRBV7-8 with TRBJ2-7; 7 bases line up with TRBD2. Germline lookup yields CDR1 SGHVS and CDR2 FQNEAQ. This CDR3 spans 18 amino acids. The junction had 21 bases not matched to a gene; V was cut back by 5 bases and J by 5 bases.

This clonotype was found many times. The chain employs TRBV2 and TRBJ2-2; 13 bases are shared with TRBD2. Trimming cost V 5 bases and J 13 bases; bases outside gene matches: 4. Germline V gene sequence: CDR1 SNHLY, CDR2 FYNNEI. The CDR3 spans 13 residues. The CDR3 bases are TGTGCCAGCAGTTGGACTAGCGGGAGTCGGCTGTTTTTT. It is translated as CASSWTSGSRLFF.

This clonotype came up many times. The chain combines TRBV10-3 with TRBJ1-1, with D possibly matching TRBD1 (6 bases). V was cut by 3 bases and J by 4 bases, with 18 bases left in between. The CDR3 covers 16 residues. CDR1 and CDR2 from the germline V gene are ENHRY and SYGVKD. DNA for the CDR3: TGTGCCATCAGTGAAGTGGGGGCCGGGGAACTCACTGAAGCTTTCTTT. It specifies CAISEVGAGELTEAFF.

There are many counts of this clonotype. The CDR3 reads CSARVLGQAATNEKLFF. DNA for the CDR3: TGCAGTGCTAGAGTATTGGGACAGGCGGCAACTAATGAAAAACTGTTTTTT. V and J are TRBV20-1 and TRBJ1-4, with 8 bases that match TRBD1. The ends lost 1 base at V and 0 bases at J; junction bases unmatched: 7. Germline CDR1 and CDR2: DFQATT and SNEGSKA (reference sequence). The CDR3 consists of 17 residues.

In its sample, this clonotype was seen many times. The chain combines TRBV7-9 with TRBJ2-1; 8 bases are shared with TRBD2. V dropped 6 bases and J dropped 1; count of bases not matched to a gene: 5. Germline V gene sequence: CDR1 SEHNR, CDR2 FQNEAQ (reference sequence). The CDR3 runs 15 residues. The CDR3 region has the DNA TGTGCCAGCAGGATACTAGCGGATTCCTACAATGAGCAGTTCTTC. It specifies CASRILADSYNEQFF.